This TCR beta chain was identified in a study of T cells in women clearing cervical HPV infection listed by TCRdb under 2018. A note on the overall study: The cases were 25 to 30 women with histologically confirmed HPV16-related CIN3 or worse, and 2 of those women had invasive cancers. Controls were 25 or so women whose single incident HPV16 infection cleared within 12 months without precancer or cancer developing. Blood from cases was collected at the visit where the lesion was first found, while blood from controls was collected once the infection could no longer be detected. For cases, the median interval between lesion detection and blood sampling was around 140 days, with an interquartile range of roughly 90 to 230 days. HLA typing was available for only a few women, so HLA type could not be excluded as a confounder. The exploratory proof-of-principle case-control study was nested within the Guanacaste HPV Natural History Study in Costa Rica and compared TCR repertoires across cervical HPV16 outcomes. Cases and controls were matched on age within five years and on year of sample collection. Cases had a median age of roughly 35 years compared with about 40 for controls, and baseline characteristics showed no significant differences between the groups. In the parent cohort, approximately 9,400 women aged 18 or older were enrolled in Guanacaste, Costa Rica, during about 1992 to 1995 and were followed for less than 8 years. Quality controls consisted of five blinded duplicates per group, for a total of some 60 samples made up of 50 or so participants and roughly ten replicates.

Beyond this particular receptor, the publication reports: Across sequencing depths, CIN3+ cases showed significantly higher TCR repertoire richness than controls, but evenness did not differ between the groups. Random forest classifiers combining richness and V gene abundances distinguished cases from controls with an estimated AUC of approximately 0.8. Because of the cross-sectional design, the study could not determine whether the associations came before infection or resulted from infection, and neither effector/memory subsets nor HPV-specific T cells were isolated. TRBV6-7 relative abundance was lower in cases than in controls (roughly 0.12% versus 0.17%; Bonferroni P = 0.0008). Because the number of T cells in each sample was unknown, differences in richness could reflect differing T-cell content rather than repertoire biology.

Trimming takes 0 bases off V and 1 base off J; junction bases not matched to a gene: 7. The CDR3 measures 17 amino acids from cysteine to phenylalanine. The DNA covers only part of the CDR3, 42 bases in frame from base 1. CDR1 SGHRS and CDR2 YFSETQ are derived from the germline V gene. Every participant had a single incident cervical HPV16 infection, and women with prevalent HPV16 infections were excluded. Cervical HPV DNA was detected with MY09/MY11 PCR, and genotyping was done by dot-blot hybridization. Around 15 mL of heparinized blood were centrifuged, and the buffy coat was split into aliquots, frozen at -30 degrees C, and then kept at -80 degrees C. QIAGEN kits were used to extract genomic DNA from the buffy coat specimens. The immunoSEQ assay used multiplex PCR to amplify TCR beta CDR3 regions from an average of about 1.1 ug of genomic DNA per sample. To correct primer bias, the assay used a complete synthetic TCR repertoire to set an amplification baseline. Amplicons were sequenced on the Illumina platform. Processing in the source paper ran as follows. Sequence errors were corrected by clustering with frequency ratios and a modified nearest-neighbor algorithm, and the sequences were then analyzed in the immunoSEQ Analyzer using IMGT gene definitions. At each rarefaction depth, TCR richness and evenness were averaged across 20 rarefaction repeats, and samples with fewer sequences than that depth were excluded. Relative abundances of V, D and J genes were compared between groups using Wilcoxon rank sum tests, with FDR correction applied. An intraclass correlation of roughly 96% for TCR richness and an average of 76.4% across 66 gene segments were obtained from the blinded duplicates. Entries here come from immuneACCESS through TCRdb and include only in-frame sequences with V and J called. Some clones fail to appear in such tables; in the studies checked, an unresolved V gene covers under half of the shortfall, and the cause of the remainder is unknown. The V and J calls and clone size were taken over from that table, and D and trimming were inferred from the DNA. In this sample's table one finds about 36,000 clones. The ten top clones hold 1.5% to 2% of the sample.

About this clone itself: It lacks a known antigen. The read ends 3 residues early relative to the CDR3; the germline J gene fills the gap.

Rearrangement joined TRBV5-1 to TRBJ1-1; 9 middle bases align to TRBD1. This clonotype originated in a woman between 18 and 70 years old with a cervical HPV16 infection that either progressed to CIN3+ or cleared (not recorded which). Specimen: blood buffy coat. The CDR3 bases that were read are TGCGCCAGCAGCTTGGCCTACAGGGGGCCCCGGAACACTGAA. It is translated as CASSLAYRGPRNTE. The entire CDR3 sequence reads CASSLAYRGPRNTEAFF.